In its sample, the clone carrying this T cell receptor beta chain was seen once. What it recognizes is unknown. These data belong to a study of PD-1 blockade in classical Hodgkin lymphoma. This CDR3 comprises 17 residues. Per the germline V gene, CDR1 is SGHRS and CDR2 is YFSETQ. V dropped 3 bases and J dropped 8 bases, with 26 bases sitting between them. Repertoires were generated with immunoSEQ multiplex PCR, while TCRdb's copy carries only in-frame clones and drops some. The sample includes about 22,000 clones, under 75% of them seen just once. The time point: cycle 4 day 1 (C4D1), after 5 to 7 weeks of nivolumab. Brentuximab vedotin exposure varied, and every patient relapsed after autologous stem cell transplantation. The CD4+ T cells used were purified from thawed PBMCs through magnetic negative selection. Regarding the study as a whole: Complete responders possessed baseline diversity comparable to newly diagnosed patients. After ASCT, patients who started nivolumab under 1 year later were excluded.

The material sequenced was CD4+ T cells from blood, taken before the fourth cycle of nivolumab. The chain uses TRBV5-1 and TRBJ1-2; D is possibly TRBD1 (6 bases). The source is a human donor with classical Hodgkin lymphoma. The CDR3 loop reads CASSSRSAGGGHEGYTF. CDR3 in DNA: TGCGCCAGCAGCTCGCGGTCAGCTGGTGGGGGCCATGAGGGCTACACCTTC.